The clone carrying this T cell receptor beta chain appeared many times. The data originate from a study of neurological immune-mediated disorders. Germline values: CDR1 SEHNR, CDR2 FQNEAQ (reference sequence). This CDR3 is 14 amino acids long. Trimming removed 5 bases at V and 7 bases at J, with 17 bases between. TCRdb passed the 5' RACE reads through MiXCR, listing each CDR3 protein once. The sample has 95,000 or so distinct CDR3 sequences, roughly 3.5% seen once. The chain couples TRBV7-9 to TRBJ1-2, with D uncertain. The sequence was collected from a woman aged 18-30 years with multiple sclerosis. Source material: PBMCs. Here the CDR3 reads CASSGRSVRAGYTF. In nucleotides, the CDR3 is TGTGCCAGCAGCGGGCGATCCGTGCGCGCTGGCTACACCTTC.